The rows below give T cell receptor beta chains drawn from one sample of a study of cytomegalovirus exposure and HLA in healthy donors. Using immunoSEQ multiplex PCR, the repertoire was profiled, and TCRdb retains in-frame clones only, with some absent. The table lists some 120,000 clones, roughly 79% of them singletons. Specimen: PBMCs. These receptors came from a woman aged 40-49 years in good health and CMV-seronegative. The CDR3 runs from the conserved cysteine through the conserved F or W. The order of the fields is clone size, CDR3 length, D gene, V gene, J gene, CDR3 DNA, CDR3 protein. The D gene is left open where the match is weak. Some rows mark clone size as missing; the rest say once, few, many or name a class of expanded clone.

.	13	TRBD1	TRBV6-5	TRBJ1-2	TGTGCCAGCAGACCAGGGGGAGTCTATGGCTACACCTTC	CASRPGGVYGYTF
.	16	TRBD1	TRBV27	TRBJ1-2	TGTGCCAGCAGTCCTCTGGCCGGGACAGGGGCGTATGGCTACACCTTC	CASSPLAGTGAYGYTF
.	15	.	TRBV15	TRBJ1-3	TGTGCCACCAGCGCACTCCGAGGTGGAGGAAACACCATATATTTT	CATSALRGGGNTIYF
.	16	TRBD2	TRBV9	TRBJ2-3	TGTGCCAGCAGCGCAAGGGGACTAATTGTAGCGGATACGCAGTATTTT	CASSARGLIVADTQYF
.	17	.	TRBV6-1	TRBJ2-7	TGTGCCAGCAGTGAACAAGAACCGGGAGCCTACGCCTACGAGCAGTACTTC	CASSEQEPGAYAYEQYF
.	12	TRBD2	TRBV2	TRBJ2-7	TGTGCCAACCGGGGGGACGGCTACGAGCAGTACTTC	CANRGDGYEQYF
few	14	.	TRBV7-9	TRBJ1-2	TGTGCCAGCAGCCTATCGGGACTTTCCTATGGCTACACCTTC	CASSLSGLSYGYTF
.	12	.	TRBV7-6	TRBJ1-2	TGTGCCAGCAGCGGACGCGCGGACAAGACAAATTTC	CASSGRADKTNF
.	13	.	TRBV7-9	TRBJ1-1	TGTGCCAGCAGCTTAGCGTTCGGGACAAAAGCTTTCTTT	CASSLAFGTKAFF
.	15	.	TRBV4-1	TRBJ2-7	TGCGCCAGCAGCCAAGATGAGGGCCGGTACTACGAGCAGTACTTC	CASSQDEGRYYEQYF
.	17	TRBD1	TRBV7-3	TRBJ1-1	TGTGCCAGCAGCGGATACAGGGGGCTCCAACTGAACACTGAAGCTTTCTTT	CASSGYRGLQLNTEAFF
few	17	TRBD1	TRBV7-8	TRBJ2-5	TGTGCCAGCAGCTTATGGGGGGGGGTGGACAGGGGAGAGACCCAGTACTTC	CASSLWGGVDRGETQYF
.	15	TRBD1	TRBV9	TRBJ2-1	TGTGCCAGCAGCGTGGCCGGGACAGCCTACAATGAGCAGTTCTTC	CASSVAGTAYNEQFF
.	13	.	TRBV5-1	TRBJ2-3	TGCGCCAGCAGCTCCCGGGAAGCAGATACGCAGTATTTT	CASSSREADTQYF
.	16	TRBD1	TRBV11-2	TRBJ2-5	TGTGCCAGCAGCACCCTGGACAGGAGGTACCAAGAGACCCAGTACTTC	CASSTLDRRYQETQYF
.	10	TRBD1	TRBV20-1	TRBJ1-1	TGCAGTGCTAGACGCCGGGACAGGGCCTTT	CSARRRDRAF
.	11	.	TRBV5-1	TRBJ2-1	TGCGCCAGCAGCGAGCACAATGAGCAGTTCTTC	CASSEHNEQFF
.	14	TRBD1	TRBV18	TRBJ1-4	TGTGCCAGCTCACCCGGGACAGGGGGAGAAAAACTGTTTTTT	CASSPGTGGEKLFF
.	13	.	TRBV7-9	TRBJ1-2	TGTGCCAGCAGCCCCCCAAAGGGGTGTGGCTACACCTTC	CASSPPKGCGYTF
.	15	TRBD2	TRBV9	TRBJ2-7	TGTGCCAGCAGCGAGGGACTAGCGGGTCCCTACGAGCAGTACTTC	CASSEGLAGPYEQYF
.	15	TRBD1	TRBV28	TRBJ1-4	TGTGCCAGCAGTTTTCGAGGACAGGGGCGTGAAAAACTGTTTTTT	CASSFRGQGREKLFF
.	16	.	TRBV27	TRBJ1-6	TGTGCCAGCAGTTTATCAGGCTTGGGGGCAGCTTCACCCCTCCACTTT	CASSLSGLGAASPLHF
.	15	.	TRBV6-6	TRBJ1-2	TGTGCCAGCAGTTACGGGGCCCTTTCCGGCTATGGCTACACCTTC	CASSYGALSGYGYTF
.	14	.	TRBV6-6	TRBJ1-4	TGTGCCAGTCGGGAGTTTACAACTAATGAAAAACTGTTTTTT	CASREFTTNEKLFF
.	18	TRBD2	TRBV4-2	TRBJ2-3	TGTGCCAGCAGCCAACTAAGCGGGGGACTAGAAGATACAGATACGCAGTATTTT	CASSQLSGGLEDTDTQYF
.	16	TRBD1	TRBV27	TRBJ2-2	TGTGCCAGCAGTTTCTCCGGACAGGGGACCACCGGGGAGCTGTTTTTT	CASSFSGQGTTGELFF
.	14	.	TRBV5-1	TRBJ2-3	TGCGCCAGCAGCTCGGACTCTTTAGGGGATACGCAGTATTTT	CASSSDSLGDTQYF
.	15	TRBD2	TRBV27	TRBJ2-1	TGTGCCAGCAGTTGGCTAGCGGGAGAGGAAACCATGAGGTTCTTC	CASSWLAGEETMRFF
.	18	.	TRBV7-9	TRBJ2-2	TGTGCCAGCAGCTTATTCTCAGGGCGGCAGGGATACACCGGGGAGCTGTTTTTT	CASSLFSGRQGYTGELFF
.	13	TRBD2	TRBV28	TRBJ2-7	TGTGCCAGCACTCGGGACTACTCCTACGAGCAGTACTTC	CASTRDYSYEQYF
.	15	.	TRBV23-1	TRBJ1-2	TGCGCCAGCGGACAAACCCTGGCTGTAGGGTATGGCTACACCTTC	CASGQTLAVGYGYTF
once	15	TRBD2	TRBV7-2	TRBJ2-5	TGTGCCAGCAGCCACCGGACTAGCGGGAGTGAGACCCAGTACTTC	CASSHRTSGSETQYF
.	13	.	TRBV27	TRBJ1-2	TGTGCCAGCGGACTGGGACTTAACTATGGCTACACCTTC	CASGLGLNYGYTF
.	12	.	TRBV5-6	TRBJ2-2	TGTGCCAGCAGCTCGTACACCGGGGAGCTGTTTTTT	CASSSYTGELFF
.	13	.	TRBV19	TRBJ1-2	TGTGCCAGTAGTTACAGGGAGTTGTATGGCTACACCTTC	CASSYRELYGYTF
.	16	.	TRBV6-5	TRBJ2-1	TGTGCCAGCAGTTACTCAACCCCGGACATTTACAATGAGCAGTTCTTC	CASSYSTPDIYNEQFF
.	14	TRBD1	TRBV28	TRBJ1-2	TGTGCCAGCAGTTCACCCGGGACAGGGGGTGGCTACACCTTC	CASSSPGTGGGYTF
.	12	.	TRBV11-2	TRBJ2-7	TGTGCCAGCAGCTTAGGTAGAGGTGAGCAGTACTTC	CASSLGRGEQYF
.	15	.	TRBV4-3	TRBJ1-3	TGCGCCAGCAGCCAAGATGGGGGGTTTGGAAACACCATATATTTT	CASSQDGGFGNTIYF
.	12	.	TRBV28	TRBJ2-7	TGTGCCAGCAGTATGTCCCTAGGGAGGCAGTACTTC	CASSMSLGRQYF
.	19	TRBD2	TRBV5-1	TRBJ2-7	TGCGCCAGCAGCTTGGATCGGGCTAGCGGGAGTGGTTTTCGCTACGAGCAGTACTTC	CASSLDRASGSGFRYEQYF
.	15	.	TRBV7-3	TRBJ1-2	TGTGCCAGCAGCTTAGTCGCAGGGAAGGGCTATGGCTACACCTTC	CASSLVAGKGYGYTF
.	14	TRBD1	TRBV2	TRBJ2-7	TGTGCCAGCAGGTGGACAGGGGGGACCTACGAGCAGTACTTC	CASRWTGGTYEQYF
.	12	.	TRBV2	TRBJ1-2	TGTGCCAGCAGCCCGGGACTCTATGGCTACACCTTC	CASSPGLYGYTF
.	16	.	TRBV4-1	TRBJ2-7	TGCGCCAGCAGCCAAGTCGCCGGGCAGGGTGCCTACGAGCAGTACTTC	CASSQVAGQGAYEQYF
.	15	TRBD1	TRBV6-6	TRBJ1-6	TGTGCCAGCAGTTACCCAGGGGGCTCCAATTCACCCCTCCACTTT	CASSYPGGSNSPLHF
.	18	TRBD2	TRBV7-8	TRBJ2-5	TGTGCCAGCAGCCGTCTAGCGGGGGGCGAAAGGATCCAAGAGACCCAGTACTTC	CASSRLAGGERIQETQYF
.	16	.	TRBV4-2	TRBJ2-3	TGTGCCAGCAGCCAAGTGACCGGGAAGAACACAGATACGCAGTATTTT	CASSQVTGKNTDTQYF
.	15	TRBD2	TRBV18	TRBJ2-1	TGTGCCAGCTCACCTAGCGGGGGGGCCGTAAATGAGCAGTTCTTC	CASSPSGGAVNEQFF
once	13	TRBD1	TRBV5-1	TRBJ2-7	TGCGCCAGCAGCTGGACAGGGGACTACGAGCAGTACTTC	CASSWTGDYEQYF